These T cell receptor beta chains were read from a single sample in a study of shared clonotypes between healthy human individuals. This table comes from immunoSEQ multiplex PCR, and its TCRdb copy is limited to in-frame clones, with some not included. The table lists hundreds of thousands of clones, less than 98% of them singletons. Sequences were obtained from naive CD4+ T cells sorted from blood. These receptor sequences come from a woman aged 25 to 39 in good health. The CDR3 runs from the conserved cysteine through the conserved F or W.

v_gene,CDR3aa
TRBV19,CASTPSQGWNEQFF
TRBV27,CASSHPSGTGGTGTQYF
TRBV18,CASSPLEGYEQYF
TRBV28,CASSSSGQANTGELFF
TRBV18,CASSPPLGPYNEQFF
TRBV28,CASRLLSKRGETQYF
TRBV27,CASSTNTGELFF
TRBV4-1,CASSHRKGRGVQETQYF
TRBV5-1,CASSPGAVNTEAFF
TRBV19,CASSYRGRGSTYEQYF
TRBV5-1,CASSRGDTEAFF
TRBV28,CASSPDRGESFF
TRBV11-2,CASSLDRVNQPQHF
TRBV7-6,CASRQTGGGEAFF
TRBV11-2,CASSRRDTGNTIYF
TRBV13,CASSSDRTYEQYF
TRBV4-2,CASSQDTGGGQPQHF
TRBV2,CASSLDRNTEAFF
TRBV27,CASSPPRKPGQTPSYGYTF
TRBV18,CASSMSEGLAGDTQYF